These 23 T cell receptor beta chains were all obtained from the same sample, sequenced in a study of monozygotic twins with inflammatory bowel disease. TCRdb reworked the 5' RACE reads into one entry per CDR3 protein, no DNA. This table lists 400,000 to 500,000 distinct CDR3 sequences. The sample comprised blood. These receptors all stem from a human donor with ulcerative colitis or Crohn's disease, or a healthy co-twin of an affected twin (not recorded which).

The CDR3 reads CASSGSRVAGNQPQHF. This chain links TRBV6-2 or TRBV6-3 with TRBJ1-5; the TCRdb D gene call, TRBD1, has no DNA to confirm it. Germline V gene data show CDR1 as MNHEY and CDR2 as SVGEGT. This CDR3 has 16 residues.

This CDR3 is CASFESGSYEQYF. This chain connects TRBV6-5 to TRBJ2-7. The germline CDR1 and CDR2 sequences are MNHEY and SVGAGI. The length of the CDR3 is 13 residues.

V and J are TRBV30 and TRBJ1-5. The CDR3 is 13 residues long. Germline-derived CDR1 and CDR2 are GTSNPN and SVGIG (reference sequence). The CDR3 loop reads CAWNLKGNQPQHF.

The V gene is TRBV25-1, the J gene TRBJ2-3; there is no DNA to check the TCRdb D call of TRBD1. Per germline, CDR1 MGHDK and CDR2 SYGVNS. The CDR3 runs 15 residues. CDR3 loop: CASSAYRAITDTQYF.

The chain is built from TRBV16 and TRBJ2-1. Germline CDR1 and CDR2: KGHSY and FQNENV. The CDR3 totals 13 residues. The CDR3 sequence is CASSRDWDNEQFF.

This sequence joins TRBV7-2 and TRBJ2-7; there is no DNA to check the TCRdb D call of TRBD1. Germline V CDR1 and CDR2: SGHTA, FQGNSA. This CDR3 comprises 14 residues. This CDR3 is CASTPGGSVYEQYF.

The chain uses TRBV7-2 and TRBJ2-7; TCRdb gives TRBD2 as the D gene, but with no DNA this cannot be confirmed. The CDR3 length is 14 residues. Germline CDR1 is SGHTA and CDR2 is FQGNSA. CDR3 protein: CASSLGGTLREQYF.

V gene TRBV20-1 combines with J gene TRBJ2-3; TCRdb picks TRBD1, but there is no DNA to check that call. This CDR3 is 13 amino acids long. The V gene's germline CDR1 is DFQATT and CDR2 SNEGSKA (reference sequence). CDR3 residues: CSATRDGQGTQYF.

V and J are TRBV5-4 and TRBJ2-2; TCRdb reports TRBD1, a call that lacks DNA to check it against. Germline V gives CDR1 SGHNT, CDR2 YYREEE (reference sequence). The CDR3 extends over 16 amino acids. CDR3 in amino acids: CASRRDRAANTGELFF.

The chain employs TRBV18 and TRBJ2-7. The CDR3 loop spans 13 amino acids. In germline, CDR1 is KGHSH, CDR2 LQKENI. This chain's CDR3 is CASFRSGGAEQYF.

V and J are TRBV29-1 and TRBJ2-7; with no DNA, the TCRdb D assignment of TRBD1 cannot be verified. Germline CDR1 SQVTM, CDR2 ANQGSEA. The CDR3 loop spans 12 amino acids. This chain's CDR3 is CSVPPSHYEQYF.

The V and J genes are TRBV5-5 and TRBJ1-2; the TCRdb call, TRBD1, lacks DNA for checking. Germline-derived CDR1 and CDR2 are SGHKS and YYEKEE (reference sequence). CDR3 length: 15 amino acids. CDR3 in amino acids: CASSLSFGGNYGYTF.

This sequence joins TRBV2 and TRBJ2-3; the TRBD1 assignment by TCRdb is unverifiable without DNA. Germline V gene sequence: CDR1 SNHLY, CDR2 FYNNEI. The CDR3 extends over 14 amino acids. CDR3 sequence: CASSFVAHRDTQYF.

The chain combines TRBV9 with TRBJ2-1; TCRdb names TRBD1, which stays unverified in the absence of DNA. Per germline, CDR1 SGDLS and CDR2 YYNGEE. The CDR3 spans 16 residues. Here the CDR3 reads CASSGYKGGAYNEQFF.

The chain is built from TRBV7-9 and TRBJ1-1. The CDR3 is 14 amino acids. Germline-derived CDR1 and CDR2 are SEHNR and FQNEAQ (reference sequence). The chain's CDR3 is CASSSGVMNTEAFF.

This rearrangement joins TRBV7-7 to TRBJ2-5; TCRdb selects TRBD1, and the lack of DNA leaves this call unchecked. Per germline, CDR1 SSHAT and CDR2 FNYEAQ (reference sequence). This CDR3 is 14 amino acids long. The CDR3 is CASSIAGLGETQYF.

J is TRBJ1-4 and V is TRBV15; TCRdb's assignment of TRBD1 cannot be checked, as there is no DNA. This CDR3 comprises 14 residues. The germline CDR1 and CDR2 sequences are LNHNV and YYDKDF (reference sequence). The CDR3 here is CATTRAGGDEKLFF.

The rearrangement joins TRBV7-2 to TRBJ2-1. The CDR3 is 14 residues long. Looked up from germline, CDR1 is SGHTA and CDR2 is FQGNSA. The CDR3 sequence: CASSLAPSLNEQFF. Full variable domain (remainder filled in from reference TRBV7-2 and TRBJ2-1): GAGVSQSPSNKVTEKGKDVELRCDPISGHTALYWYRQSLGQGLEFLIYFQGNSAPDKSGLPSDRFSAERTGGSVSTLTIQRTQQEDSAVYLCASSLAPSLNEQFFGPGTRLTVL.

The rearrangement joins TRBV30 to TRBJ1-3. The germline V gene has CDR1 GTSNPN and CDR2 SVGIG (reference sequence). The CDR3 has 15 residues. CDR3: CAWGQEGTSGNTIYF.

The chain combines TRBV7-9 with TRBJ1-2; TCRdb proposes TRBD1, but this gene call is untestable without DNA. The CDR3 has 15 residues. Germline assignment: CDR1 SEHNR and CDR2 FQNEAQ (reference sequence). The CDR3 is CASSFHRGNNYGYTF.

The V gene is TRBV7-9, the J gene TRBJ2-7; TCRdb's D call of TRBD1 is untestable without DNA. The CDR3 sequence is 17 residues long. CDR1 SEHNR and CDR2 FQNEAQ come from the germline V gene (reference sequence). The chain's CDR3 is CASSSPNPGQGAREQYF.

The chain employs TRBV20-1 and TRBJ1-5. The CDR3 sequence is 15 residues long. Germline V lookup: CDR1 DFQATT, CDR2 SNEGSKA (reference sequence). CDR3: CSARSASALNQPQHF.

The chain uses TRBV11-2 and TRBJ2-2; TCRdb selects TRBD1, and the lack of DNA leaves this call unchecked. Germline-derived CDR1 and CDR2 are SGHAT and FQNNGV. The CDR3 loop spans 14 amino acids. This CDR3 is CASSSRTGGGELFF.